A single sample is the source of the 21 T cell receptor beta chains below, sequenced in a study of shared clonotypes between healthy human individuals. Assay used: immunoSEQ multiplex PCR; TCRdb lists only in-frame clones, some missing. The data hold some 1 million clones, with more than 60% observed a single time. The sample comprised memory CD4+ T cells sorted from blood. Subset denoted: CD45RA-negative fraction. The source of these receptors is a man between 18 and 29 years old in good health.

This chain links TRBV7-2 with TRBJ2-7; TRBD2 might be the D (6 bases). Trimming left V 3 bases short and J 3 bases short, with 12 bases between. The CDR3 extends over 14 amino acids. Germline V lookup: CDR1 SGHTA, CDR2 FQGNSA. The CDR3 region has the DNA TGTGCCAGCAGCTTGCGGGGCGGGGACTACGAGCAGTACTTC. It encodes CASSLRGGDYEQYF.

The chain joins TRBV5-1 to TRBJ1-1, with 7 bases fitting TRBD1. With V trimmed by 0 bases and J by 0 bases, 5 bases remained unmatched. Per germline, CDR1 SGHRS and CDR2 YFSETQ. This CDR3 contains 16 residues. CDR3 nucleotide sequence: TGCGCCAGCAGCTTGGAAGTGCAGGGGGTGAACACTGAAGCTTTCTTT. Its protein is CASSLEVQGVNTEAFF.

V gene TRBV7-8 combines with J gene TRBJ2-7; 9 bases are a match to TRBD1. Losses at the gene ends were 5 bases for V and 5 bases for J; bases not matched to a gene: 10. The CDR3 sequence is 15 residues long. Germline CDR1 and CDR2: SGHVS and FQNEAQ. The CDR3 spells CASSTSGTGFDEQYF. CDR3 bases: TGTGCCAGCAGCACTTCCGGGACAGGGTTTGACGAGCAGTACTTC.

The chain employs TRBV10-3 and TRBJ2-3; TRBD2 aligns across 8 bases. CDR1 is ENHRY and CDR2 is SYGVKD in the germline V gene. The CDR3 spans 15 residues. Losses at the gene ends were 8 bases for V and 0 bases for J; bases not matched to a gene: 7. The CDR3 DNA sequence: TGTGCCATCCTTGATAGCGGGACAAGCACAGATACGCAGTATTTT. Its translation is CAILDSGTSTDTQYF.

The chain links TRBV18 to TRBJ2-3, with 8 bases aligning to TRBD2. J was trimmed by 10 bases and V by 0 bases; bases with no gene match: 18. The CDR3 spans 18 residues. CDR1 is KGHSH, CDR2 LQKENI, per germline. The CDR3 spells CASSPPPGTSGPKEAQYF. The CDR3 DNA is TGTGCCAGCTCACCACCCCCAGGCACTAGCGGTCCTAAGGAGGCGCAGTATTTT.

This clone was observed a few times. The chain joins TRBV6-4 to TRBJ2-3; 8 bases fit TRBD2. The CDR3 extends over 15 amino acids. V shed 8 bases, J shed 2 bases, and the junction held 9 bases outside the gene matches. CDR1 is MRHNA and CDR2 is SNTAGT in the germline V gene. The CDR3 nucleotides read TGTGCCAGCGTCACGGGAGGGCCGGTCACAGATACGCAGTATTTT. This encodes CASVTGGPVTDTQYF.

The chain uses TRBV15 and TRBJ2-1; 9 bases line up with TRBD1. This CDR3 is 15 amino acids long. Germline V CDR1 and CDR2: LNHNV, YYDKDF (reference sequence). The ends lost 5 bases at V and 1 base at J; junction bases unmatched: 3. CDR3 sequence (DNA): TGTGCCACCAGCGCGGGACAGGGTTCCTACAATGAGCAGTTCTTC. This gives the protein CATSAGQGSYNEQFF.

This chain connects TRBV5-1 to TRBJ1-1; possible D gene TRBD1, 6 bases. The germline V and J ends were trimmed by 0 bases and 3 bases, with 12 bases remaining between them. Germline V lookup: CDR1 SGHRS, CDR2 YFSETQ. The CDR3 has 15 residues. CDR3 loop: CASSLEGHPDTEAFF. The DNA for the CDR3 is TGCGCCAGCAGCTTGGAGGGACACCCAGACACTGAAGCTTTCTTT. Together with reference TRBV5-1 and TRBJ1-1, the CDR3 gives the full variable domain: KAGVTQTPRYLIKTRGQQVTLSCSPISGHRSVSWYQQTPGQGLQFLFEYFSETQRNKGNFPGRFSGRQFSNSRSEMNVSTLELGDSALYLCASSLEGHPDTEAFFGQGTRLTVV.

In this sample, this clone turned up a few times. V usage is TRBV25-1 and J usage is TRBJ2-1, with D perhaps TRBD2 (5 bases). Germline CDR1 MGHDK, CDR2 SYGVNS. CDR3 length: 15 amino acids. V lost 7 bases, J lost 2 bases, and 15 bases lay in between. Written as DNA, the CDR3 is TGTGCCAGCAAGGTGGGTGGAGGACCCTACAATGAGCAGTTCTTC. The encoded protein is CASKVGGGPYNEQFF.

In regard to this clone: Other DNA sequences in the sample encode the same CDR3. This rearrangement joins TRBV19 to TRBJ1-5; no firm D call. Germline-derived CDR1 and CDR2 are LNHDA and SQIVND (reference sequence). This CDR3 is built from 15 residues. V was shortened by 3 bases and J by 0 bases, with 9 bases between the two germline ends. The CDR3 loop is CASSIGGFSNQPQHF. CDR3 coding DNA: TGTGCCAGTAGTATCGGAGGGTTTAGCAATCAGCCCCAGCATTTT.

The chain recombines TRBV25-1 with TRBJ1-6; D is possibly TRBD1 (5 bases). The CDR3 loop spans 14 amino acids. The V and J ends lost 6 bases and 5 bases respectively, with 11 bases between them. Germline values: CDR1 MGHDK, CDR2 SYGVNS. CDR3 sequence (DNA): TGTGCCAGCAGATTCGGGACGGATAATTCACCCCTCCACTTT. It yields the protein CASRFGTDNSPLHF.

As for this clone: A far bigger clonotype differs at one base, so this is likely a read error. The rearrangement uses TRBV5-5 and TRBJ1-2, with D unresolved. Germline CDR1 and CDR2: SGHKS and YYEKEE (reference sequence). The CDR3 has 15 residues. V gave up 4 bases and J gave up 8 bases, with 21 bases separating them. In DNA, the CDR3 is TGTGCCAGCAGCGCGGGCCCGGGAGAATTTGTGGGCTACACCTTC. Its translation is CASSAGPGEFVGYTF.

The gene calls are TRBV5-1 and TRBJ2-3, with 8 bases lining up with TRBD1. This CDR3 spans 15 amino acids. In germline, CDR1 is SGHRS, CDR2 YFSETQ. After removal of 6 bases from V and 4 bases from J, the junction contained 10 bases not matched to a gene. The DNA of the CDR3 is TGCGCCAGCACCTGGACAGGGATCGTAGCAGATACGCAGTATTTT. Translated: CASTWTGIVADTQYF.

The chain has TRBV15 and TRBJ2-1; 12 nucleotides agree with TRBD2. Germline assignment: CDR1 LNHNV and CDR2 YYDKDF (reference sequence). J gave up 9 bases and V 0 bases, and 9 bases lay outside the gene matches. The CDR3 contains 17 residues. CDR3 DNA sequence: TGTGCCACCAGCAGAGATGGCGGGGCTAGCGGGAGGGGTGAGCAGTTCTTC. Translation gives CATSRDGGASGRGEQFF. The whole variable domain, filled in from reference TRBV15 and TRBJ2-1, reads DAMVIQNPRYQVTQFGKPVTLSCSQTLNHNVMYWYQQKSSQAPKLLFHYYDKDFNNEADTPDNFQSRRPNTSFCFLDIRSPGLGDTAMYLCATSRDGGASGRGEQFFGPGTRLTVL.

The chain is built from TRBV18 and TRBJ2-3; D unclear. Trimming removed 3 bases at V and 0 bases at J, with 10 bases between. The CDR3 covers 15 residues. Germline lookup yields CDR1 KGHSH and CDR2 LQKENI. CDR3 in DNA: TGTGCCAGCTCACCGAATGAGCCGAGCACAGATACGCAGTATTTT. As protein: CASSPNEPSTDTQYF.

The rearrangement joins TRBV19 to TRBJ1-3, with D perhaps matching TRBD1 (5 bases). Germline V gives CDR1 LNHDA, CDR2 SQIVND (reference sequence). The CDR3 covers 15 residues. V was pared by 8 bases and J by 0 bases, with 14 bases between. The CDR3 is CASRQPAISGNTIYF. CDR3 nucleotide sequence: TGTGCCAGTCGACAGCCAGCGATCTCTGGAAACACCATATATTTT.

The rearrangement links TRBV10-2 to TRBJ1-5, with TRBD1 matching over 10 bases. Trimming at V came to 0 bases and at J to 4 bases, leaving 6 bases not matched to a gene. The CDR3 is made up of 17 amino acids. From germline, CDR1 is WSHSY and CDR2 SAAADI. The CDR3 DNA sequence: TGCGCCAGCAGTGAGTCGGGACAGGGGACTAGGAATCAGCCCCAGCATTTT. This sequence encodes CASSESGQGTRNQPQHF.

V and J are TRBV6-6 and TRBJ2-5; 7 bases align to TRBD1. The CDR3 loop spans 15 amino acids. Per the germline V gene, CDR1 is MNHNY and CDR2 is SVGAGI (reference sequence). With V trimmed by 7 bases and J by 2 bases, 10 bases remained unmatched. The CDR3 protein is CASTISGQIQETQYF. CDR3 sequence (DNA): TGTGCCAGCACCATCTCGGGACAGATACAAGAGACCCAGTACTTC.

This sequence joins TRBV6-1 and TRBJ2-7, with D possibly TRBD2 on 5 matching bases. The CDR3 sequence is 15 residues long. V was clipped by 10 bases and J by 2 bases, with 21 bases between them. Per germline, CDR1 MNHNS and CDR2 SASEGT. CDR3 nucleotides: TGTGCCACCCTAAGGCCGGGATCCCCCCCCTACGAGCAGTACTTC. Protein sequence: CATLRPGSPPYEQYF.

A word on this clone: The sample carries other DNA sequences with the same CDR3. The rearrangement joins TRBV5-1 to TRBJ1-6; TRBD1 aligns across 9 bases. The CDR3 covers 14 residues. Germline CDR1 is SGHRS and CDR2 is YFSETQ. V gave up 4 bases and J gave up 7 bases; unmatched junction bases: 3. As DNA, the CDR3 is TGCGCCAGCAGCCGCGGACAGGGGAATTCACCCCTCCACTTT. Translated: CASSRGQGNSPLHF. The variable domain in full, with the rest retrieved from reference TRBV5-1 and TRBJ1-6, is KAGVTQTPRYLIKTRGQQVTLSCSPISGHRSVSWYQQTPGQGLQFLFEYFSETQRNKGNFPGRFSGRQFSNSRSEMNVSTLELGDSALYLCASSRGQGNSPLHFGNGTRLTVT.

The rearrangement links TRBV5-1 to TRBJ2-3; D is undetermined. The CDR3 loop spans 14 amino acids. The V end was cut by 0 bases, the J end by 6 bases, with 11 bases between. Germline assignment: CDR1 SGHRS and CDR2 YFSETQ. As DNA, the CDR3 is TGCGCCAGCAGCTTGGCCTCTGGCGGTGATACGCAGTATTTT. Encoded protein: CASSLASGGDTQYF.